This section outlines one TCR beta chain sequence together with its context. Its matching antigen is unknown. These data belong to a study of cytomegalovirus exposure and HLA in healthy donors. The CDR3 sequence is 11 residues long. Looked up from germline, CDR1 is SNHLY and CDR2 is FYNNEI. V was clipped by 5 bases and J by 3 bases, with 2 bases between them. Donors sampled were nominally healthy, though unrecorded immune exposures were likely. Amplification used 60 Vbeta primers and 13 Jbeta primers. Produced via immunoSEQ multiplex PCR; TCRdb's table is partial and in-frame only. The sample records a few hundred thousand clones, more than 65% being singletons. Overall study findings and caveats: A highly shared variant cluster was judged a likely technical artifact.

The rearrangement links TRBV2 to TRBJ1-5; D remains unclear. Material: PBMCs. This TCR came from a woman in her twenties or thirties in good health and CMV-seronegative. The CDR3 protein is CASSLNQPQHF. Here the CDR3 DNA reads TGTGCCAGCAGTCTCAATCAGCCCCAGCATTTT.